Listed below are T cell receptor beta chains from one sample, sequenced in a study of neurological immune-mediated disorders. MiXCR, run by TCRdb on the 5' RACE reads, gives a single entry per CDR3 protein. Altogether some 20,000 distinct CDR3 sequences are present, approximately 7.8% being singletons, with the ten largest covering approximately 16%. Input material: CD8+ T cells from blood. The receptor set was obtained from a woman aged 25-40 years with HTLV-1-associated myelopathy (HAM/TSP). Each CDR3 is given with its conserved first and last residue. D genes are given only for firm matches. Clone size appears in some rows only: once, few, many, or a class for an expanded clone.

V gene: TRBV7-2
D gene: TRBD1
J gene: TRBJ1-2
clone size: many
CDR3 protein: CASSLTGSDGYTF
CDR3 DNA: TGTGCCAGCAGTTTGACAGGGTCAGACGGCTACACCTTC

V gene: TRBV6-5
D gene: -
J gene: TRBJ1-2
clone size: many
CDR3 protein: CASSYLLREGRDYGYTF
CDR3 DNA: TGTGCCAGCAGTTACCTACTGAGAGAGGGAAGGGACTATGGCTACACCTTC

V gene: TRBV2
D gene: -
J gene: TRBJ2-6
clone size: many
CDR3 protein: CASSDGRGRSGPSSGANVLTF
CDR3 DNA: TGTGCCAGCAGTGATGGAAGGGGTCGGTCGGGACCAAGCTCTGGGGCCAACGTCCTGACTTTC

V gene: TRBV13
D gene: -
J gene: TRBJ2-7
clone size: many
CDR3 protein: CASSPGRVGYEQYF
CDR3 DNA: TGTGCCAGCAGCCCGGGACGCGTGGGGTACGAGCAGTACTTC

V gene: TRBV14
D gene: TRBD1
J gene: TRBJ1-3
clone size: medium-sized
CDR3 protein: CASSTGQSHTIYF
CDR3 DNA: TGTGCCAGCAGCACGGGACAGTCCCACACCATATATTTT

V gene: TRBV10-3
D gene: TRBD1
J gene: TRBJ1-5
clone size: medium-sized
CDR3 protein: CATGTGNQPQHF
CDR3 DNA: TGTGCCACCGGGACAGGCAATCAGCCCCAGCATTTT

V gene: TRBV14
D gene: TRBD2
J gene: TRBJ2-3
clone size: many
CDR3 protein: CASTERGYTDTQYF
CDR3 DNA: TGTGCCAGCACGGAGCGGGGTTACACAGATACGCAGTATTTT

V gene: TRBV20-1
D gene: -
J gene: TRBJ2-1
clone size: many
CDR3 protein: CSARVGEAEQFF
CDR3 DNA: TGCAGTGCTAGGGTAGGTGAGGCGGAGCAGTTCTTC

V gene: TRBV12-3/TRBV12-4
D gene: TRBD1
J gene: TRBJ2-7
clone size: -
CDR3 protein: CASRQGWYEQYF
CDR3 DNA: TGTGCCAGCCGACAGGGTTGGTACGAGCAGTACTTC

V gene: TRBV7-8
D gene: TRBD2
J gene: TRBJ2-7
clone size: many
CDR3 protein: CASGLGTSGYYEQYF
CDR3 DNA: TGTGCCAGCGGCCTCGGGACTAGCGGATACTACGAGCAGTACTTC

V gene: TRBV27
D gene: TRBD1
J gene: TRBJ2-7
clone size: -
CDR3 protein: CDSSERTGAYEQYF
CDR3 DNA: TGTGACAGCAGTGAGAGGACAGGGGCCTACGAGCAGTACTTC

V gene: TRBV6-5
D gene: -
J gene: TRBJ1-2
clone size: many
CDR3 protein: CASSYSKGYGYTF
CDR3 DNA: TGTGCCAGCAGTTACTCGAAGGGATATGGCTACACCTTC

V gene: TRBV20-1
D gene: -
J gene: TRBJ1-2
clone size: medium-sized
CDR3 protein: CSASGRTNYGYTF
CDR3 DNA: TGCAGTGCTAGTGGACGGACTAACTATGGCTACACCTTC

V gene: TRBV6-1
D gene: TRBD1
J gene: TRBJ1-1
clone size: many
CDR3 protein: CASRATGTNTEAFF
CDR3 DNA: TGTGCCAGCAGGGCGACAGGGACGAACACTGAAGCTTTCTTT

V gene: TRBV12-3/TRBV12-4
D gene: -
J gene: TRBJ2-1
clone size: many
CDR3 protein: CASSLAGGASSYNEQFF
CDR3 DNA: TGTGCCAGCAGTTTAGCGGGGGGCGCCAGCTCCTACAATGAGCAGTTCTTC

V gene: TRBV11-2
D gene: TRBD1
J gene: TRBJ1-6
clone size: many
CDR3 protein: CASSFLGTGLNSPLHF
CDR3 DNA: TGTGCCAGCAGCTTTCTCGGGACAGGCCTTAATTCACCCCTCCACTTT

V gene: TRBV20-1
D gene: -
J gene: TRBJ2-1
clone size: many
CDR3 protein: CSARDAGLKSYNEQFF
CDR3 DNA: TGCAGTGCTAGAGACGCGGGACTTAAATCCTACAATGAGCAGTTCTTC

V gene: TRBV6-6
D gene: -
J gene: TRBJ2-7
clone size: many
CDR3 protein: CASSLLWTAEGCEQYF
CDR3 DNA: TGTGCCAGCAGTTTGCTTTGGACGGCTGAGGGATGTGAGCAGTACTTC

V gene: TRBV20-1
D gene: TRBD1
J gene: TRBJ2-3
clone size: many
CDR3 protein: CSAARGPQGDTQYF
CDR3 DNA: TGCAGTGCTGCCAGGGGGCCTCAGGGAGATACGCAGTATTTT

V gene: TRBV6-4
D gene: TRBD2
J gene: TRBJ2-1
clone size: many
CDR3 protein: CASSDGLAGFSEQFF
CDR3 DNA: TGTGCCAGCAGTGACGGACTAGCGGGGTTTTCCGAGCAGTTCTTC

V gene: TRBV15
D gene: TRBD1
J gene: TRBJ1-6
clone size: many
CDR3 protein: CATSRDRGQGANSPLHF
CDR3 DNA: TGTGCCACCAGCAGAGATCGGGGGCAGGGGGCCAATTCACCCCTCCACTTT

V gene: TRBV30
D gene: -
J gene: TRBJ2-1
clone size: many
CDR3 protein: CAWSEGNSEQFF
CDR3 DNA: TGTGCCTGGTCCGAGGGGAACAGTGAGCAGTTCTTC